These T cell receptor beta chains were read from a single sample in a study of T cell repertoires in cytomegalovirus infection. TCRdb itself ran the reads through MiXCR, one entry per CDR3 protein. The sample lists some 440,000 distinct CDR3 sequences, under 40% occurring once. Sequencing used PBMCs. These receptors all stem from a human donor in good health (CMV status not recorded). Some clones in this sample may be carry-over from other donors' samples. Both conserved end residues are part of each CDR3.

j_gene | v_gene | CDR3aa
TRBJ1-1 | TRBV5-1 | CASSLALEGGEDTEAFF
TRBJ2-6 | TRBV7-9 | CASSTQGPGANVLTF
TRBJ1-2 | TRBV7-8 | CASSLGARPQEDYGYTF
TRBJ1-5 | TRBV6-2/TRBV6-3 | CASSYFTGNQPQHF
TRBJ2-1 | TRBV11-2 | CASSFARGANNEQFF
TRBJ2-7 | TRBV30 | CAWSPRRGYEQYF
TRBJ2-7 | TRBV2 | CASSAAGQGIHEQYF
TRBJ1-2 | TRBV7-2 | CASSPRWAGSYGYTF
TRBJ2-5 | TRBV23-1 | CASSQSKHPGTGYSETQYF
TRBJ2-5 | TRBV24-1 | CATSDSTGHQETQYF
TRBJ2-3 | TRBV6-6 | CASTQGAGVIGTDTQYF
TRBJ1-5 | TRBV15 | CATSAIGTGNQPQHF
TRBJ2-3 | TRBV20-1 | CSARSPGGAGGAKDTQYF
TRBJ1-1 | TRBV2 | CASRRGGVDTEAFF
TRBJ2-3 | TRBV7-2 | CASSNYGDTQYF
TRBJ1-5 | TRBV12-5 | CARHGTLLSNQPQHF
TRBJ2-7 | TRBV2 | CASGTGVAYEQYF
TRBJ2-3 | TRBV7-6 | CASSPGLGRAQYF
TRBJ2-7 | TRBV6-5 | CASTTGTAEYEQYF
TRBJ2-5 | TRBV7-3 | CASSGASGGRKETQYF
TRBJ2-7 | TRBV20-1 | CSARDPEQGAYEQYF
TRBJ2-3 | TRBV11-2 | CASSPVRGGTDTQYF
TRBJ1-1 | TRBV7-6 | CASSLGTRNTEAFF
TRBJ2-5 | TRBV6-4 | CASSEEAGGSQETQYF
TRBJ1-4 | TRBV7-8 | CASSLKPVQGGNEKLFF